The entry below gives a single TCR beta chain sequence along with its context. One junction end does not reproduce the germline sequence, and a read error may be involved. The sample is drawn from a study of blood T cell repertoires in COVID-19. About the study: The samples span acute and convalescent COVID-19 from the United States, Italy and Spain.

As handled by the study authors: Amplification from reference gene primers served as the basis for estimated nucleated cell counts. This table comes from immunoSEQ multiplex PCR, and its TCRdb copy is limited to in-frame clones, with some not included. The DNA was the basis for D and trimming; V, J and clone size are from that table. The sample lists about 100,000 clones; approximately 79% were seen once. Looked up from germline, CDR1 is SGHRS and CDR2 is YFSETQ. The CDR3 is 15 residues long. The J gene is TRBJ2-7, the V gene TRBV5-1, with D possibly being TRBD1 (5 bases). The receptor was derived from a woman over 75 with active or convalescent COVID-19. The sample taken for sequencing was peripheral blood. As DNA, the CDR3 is TGTGCCAGCACTCTGGGAACAGGATTATCCTACGAGCAGTACTTC. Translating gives CASTLGTGLSYEQYF.